The 2 T cell receptor beta chains reported below all come from one sample, sequenced in a study of shared clonotypes between healthy human individuals. Generated by immunoSEQ multiplex PCR, the TCRdb table keeps only in-frame clones and is missing some. This sample carries nearly 1,000,000 clones, 76% of them seen once, and the ten largest clones take around 1.5%. The material sequenced was memory CD4+ T cells sorted from blood. Noted subset: CD45RA-negative fraction. The receptors come from a man in his late teens or twenties in good health.

Comment on this clone: This specimen includes other DNA sequences encoding the same CDR3. The chain is built from TRBV18 and TRBJ2-3; perhaps TRBD1 as D (7 bases). From germline, CDR1 is KGHSH and CDR2 LQKENI. This CDR3 spans 14 amino acids. Trimming shortened V by 3 bases and J by 1 base, and 8 bases separated the two germline ends. The CDR3 DNA is TGTGCCAGCTCACCCAGGGGGGGCACAGATACGCAGTATTTT. Residues: CASSPRGGTDTQYF.

The V call is TRBV25-1, the J call TRBJ1-1, with 8 bases matching TRBD1. Germline values: CDR1 MGHDK, CDR2 SYGVNS. The CDR3 runs 17 residues. With 6 bases clipped from V and 5 bases from J, the junction kept 17 bases outside the gene matches. The CDR3 DNA follows: TGTGCCAGCAGCGCTCGTTGGGGGACAGGAGGTCGGACTGAAGCTTTCTTT. Translation gives CASSARWGTGGRTEAFF.